This TCR beta chain is from a study of blood T cell repertoires in COVID-19. Across the study: Samples came from the United States, Italy and Spain, spanning acute and convalescent COVID-19. The cDNA or gDNA used as material had been derived from T cells, B-cell-depleted T cells, or PBMCs.

Sequencing was performed with immunoSEQ multiplex PCR; in TCRdb, only in-frame clones are kept and a portion is missing. The sample lists some 170,000 clones, 77% seen once, with about 3% in the top ten. Trimming stripped 0 bases from V and 0 bases from J, with 9 bases between. CDR1 and CDR2 from the germline V gene are SGHRS and YFSETQ. The CDR3 sequence is 15 residues long. The chain is built from TRBV5-1 and TRBJ1-1; D is undetermined. This sequence was found in a man in his 70s with acute or convalescent COVID-19. Material for sequencing was peripheral blood. The CDR3 DNA reads TGCGCCAGCAGCTTGGATAACAGCATGAACACTGAAGCTTTCTTT. Amino acid sequence: CASSLDNSMNTEAFF.